This is a list of T cell receptor beta chains from one sample in a study of human T cells and chemical hapten exposure. TCRdb called the RACE reads again in MiXCR, with one record for every CDR3 protein. The sample includes 300,000 to 450,000 distinct CDR3 sequences, about 5.1% of them seen just once. The specimen was whole blood, collected in connection with sensitization to the hapten diphenylcyclopropenone (DPC). Receptors originate from a woman aged 45 to 65 with alopecia areata. Some clones in this sample may be carry-over from other donors' samples. Both conserved end residues are trimmed from each CDR3. Fields, in order: V gene, CDR3 protein.

V: TRBV6-5; CDR3: ASSSRTSSYEQY
V: TRBV20-1; CDR3: SALPGPEAF
V: TRBV6-1; CDR3: ASSDIPEYNSALH
V: TRBV7-9; CDR3: ASSSSRAEAF
V: TRBV28; CDR3: ASSPEDTYEQY
V: TRBV9; CDR3: ASSTGTLTYNEQF
V: TRBV28; CDR3: ASKQGNGNEQY
V: TRBV4-2; CDR3: ASSQDIGGGGGYT
V: TRBV11-2; CDR3: ASTSAGGYEQY
V: TRBV5-1; CDR3: ASSPQVGNTEAF
V: TRBV7-9; CDR3: ASSLSSRVDTGELF
V: TRBV5-1; CDR3: ASSFTGGEAF
V: TRBV12-3/TRBV12-4; CDR3: ASSLRAPGFYEQY
V: TRBV20-1; CDR3: SARGRGHDNQPQH
V: TRBV7-2; CDR3: ASSLVVRGNEQF
V: TRBV27; CDR3: ACRPAGTDTQY
V: TRBV2; CDR3: ASSEERRSDTQY
V: TRBV20-1; CDR3: SARPLRTGQAYEQY
V: TRBV12-3/TRBV12-4; CDR3: ASSLTRRDYEQY
V: TRBV2; CDR3: ASRDPRQVGTEAF
V: TRBV27; CDR3: ASSPHPVYNEQF
V: TRBV6-1; CDR3: ASTETTYGYT
V: TRBV28; CDR3: ASSSGGNNEKLF
V: TRBV6-1; CDR3: ASSVGTVVNEKLF
V: TRBV5-6; CDR3: ASSLGTGNTDTQY
V: TRBV12-3/TRBV12-4; CDR3: ASSLRSTSTDTQY
V: TRBV9; CDR3: ASGRNNEQF
V: TRBV3-1; CDR3: ASSQAGSGYGGELF
V: TRBV7-9; CDR3: ASSFYSSYEQY
V: TRBV20-1; CDR3: SAREDRIMGEKLF
V: TRBV6-1; CDR3: ASSEAQGAGEKLF
V: TRBV3-1; CDR3: ASSQELPQGLSYNEQF
V: TRBV7-6; CDR3: ASSWTSGGAGEQF
V: TRBV12-3/TRBV12-4; CDR3: ASSLVSSHEQY
V: TRBV12-3/TRBV12-4; CDR3: ASSLAQGQDNEQF
V: TRBV30; CDR3: AWQLGPDQPQH
V: TRBV3-1; CDR3: ASSPGTESLLDTIY
V: TRBV20-1; CDR3: SARIYAGNTDTQY
V: TRBV5-1; CDR3: ASSLPGQLNTEAF
V: TRBV25-1; CDR3: ASSLAGTDEQY
V: TRBV5-1; CDR3: ASSLRQGSEAF
V: TRBV20-1; CDR3: SVPDRNYEQY
V: TRBV4-3; CDR3: ASSQEIGNYGYT
V: TRBV20-1; CDR3: SARTGPGGRTDTQY
V: TRBV3-1; CDR3: ASSQMNTEAF
V: TRBV5-8; CDR3: ASSVDRGFYGYT
V: TRBV12-3/TRBV12-4; CDR3: ASSQQIGETQY
V: TRBV18; CDR3: ASSLSGENGEAF
V: TRBV4-1; CDR3: ASSPWDRNTGELF
V: TRBV24-1; CDR3: ATSDADSPRADTQY
V: TRBV5-1; CDR3: ASSSTGTASSGANVLT
V: TRBV6-1; CDR3: ASTGEGAHYGQPQH
V: TRBV24-1; CDR3: ATRKAGTDTQY
V: TRBV7-2; CDR3: ASSVGVSTGGTDTQY
V: TRBV18; CDR3: ASSPPGQGAFNEKLF
V: TRBV7-2; CDR3: ASSPTGPNYGYT
V: TRBV12-3/TRBV12-4; CDR3: ASNTGEYEQY
V: TRBV15; CDR3: ATSRAGNTDTQY
V: TRBV7-2; CDR3: ASSPPTVNEQY